Given below is one T cell receptor beta chain in context. The antigen is unknown. The germline gene is not matched at one end of the junction; a read error may be the cause. This CDR3 has 16 amino acids. From germline, CDR1 is LGHNA and CDR2 YNFKEQ. Three rounds of nested PCR, following a modified ARM-PCR protocol, produced the TCRbeta library. TCRdb re-called the multiplex PCR reads with MiXCR, one entry per CDR3 protein. The sample has about 80,000 distinct CDR3 sequences; roughly 80% are singletons. The data were obtained in a study of tumor and adjacent non-tumor tissue in lung cancer. Study context: Histology: eleven to twelve adenocarcinoma, a couple of squamous cell carcinoma, 1 small cell lung cancer.

The template was RNA from unsorted bulk tissue. The normal lung tissue was taken more than 3 cm from the tumor edge. Study-wide findings and caveats: TCR diversity was significantly greater in tumor than normal lung tissue. Patients with more diverse tumor TCRs had worse survival.

The specimen was distant non-tumor lung tissue. The chain joins TRBV4-2 to TRBJ1-1; D is possibly TRBD1 (6 bases). The receptor comes from a man in his sixties with non-small cell lung cancer. This chain's CDR3 is CASNQVGQLEDTEVFF. CDR3 coding DNA: TGTGCCAGCAACCAAGTCGGACAGCTTGAGGACACTGAAGTTTTCTTT.